One and the same sample provided the 22 T cell receptor beta chains below, sequenced in a study of PD-1 blockade in classical Hodgkin lymphoma. All trial patients relapsed after autologous stem cell transplantation. Using immunoSEQ multiplex PCR, the repertoire was profiled, and TCRdb retains in-frame clones only, with some absent. The sample records 21,000 or so clones, around 80% being singletons. Sequenced here: peripheral blood mononuclear cells (PBMCs), sampled before the second cycle of nivolumab. The receptor source for this set is a human donor with classical Hodgkin lymphoma.

The chain has TRBV19 and TRBJ2-1; D may be TRBD1 (6 bases). The CDR3 consists of 17 residues. V shed 0 bases and J shed 3 bases, with 15 bases lying between them. Per the germline V gene, CDR1 is LNHDA and CDR2 is SQIVND (reference sequence). The CDR3: CASSIDRRDTIYNEQFF. CDR3 nucleotide sequence: TGTGCCAGTAGTATAGACCGCCGGGACACTATCTACAATGAGCAGTTCTTC.

The chain uses TRBV27 and TRBJ1-3; D is ambiguous. The CDR3 length is 13 residues. V was cut by 8 bases and J by 0 bases, with 8 bases left in between. Germline V CDR1 and CDR2: MNHEY, SMNVEV (reference sequence). Here the CDR3 DNA reads TGTGCCAGCTCAACCTTCTCTGGAAACACCATATATTTT. Amino acids: CASSTFSGNTIYF.

This chain uses TRBV30 with TRBJ1-2; D is ambiguous. V was trimmed by 1 base and J by 8 bases, leaving 11 bases between them. The CDR3 runs 12 residues. Germline lookup yields CDR1 GTSNPN and CDR2 SVGIG (reference sequence). CDR3 coding DNA: TGTGCCTGGAGTGGGGCCGCAGCAGGCTACACCTTC. Translated, it gives CAWSGAAAGYTF.

CDR3 amino acids: CASSARGSPNEKLFF. The CDR3 DNA is TGTGCCAGCAGCGCCCGGGGCTCCCCTAATGAAAAACTGTTTTTT. The chain joins TRBV9 to TRBJ1-4; TRBD1 is a possible D gene (5 bases). The V gene lost 3 bases and the J gene lost 3 bases, with 12 bases spanning the gap. Germline values: CDR1 SGDLS, CDR2 YYNGEE. The CDR3 loop spans 15 amino acids.

This clone has only a few counts. The same CDR3 can be traced to other DNA sequences in this sample. The J gene is TRBJ1-3, the V gene TRBV6-5; TRBD1 matches at 8 bases. With V trimmed by 0 bases and J by 3 bases, 1 base remained unmatched. Germline CDR1 is MNHEY and CDR2 is SVGAGI. CDR3 length equals 15 residues. Here the CDR3 reads CASSYSRGLGNTIYF. CDR3 bases: TGTGCCAGCAGTTACTCCAGGGGGCTTGGAAACACCATATATTTT.

This clone was recorded once. The chain combines TRBV6-5 with TRBJ2-7; D perhaps matches TRBD2 (5 bases). In germline, CDR1 is MNHEY, CDR2 SVGAGI. The CDR3 runs to 14 residues. V lost 6 bases to trimming and J lost 4 bases, with 16 bases between them. The CDR3 loop is CASRHTRGAYEQYF. For the CDR3, the DNA is TGTGCCAGCAGACACACACGGGGTGCTTACGAGCAGTACTTC.

This rearrangement joins TRBV6-1 to TRBJ1-3, with D unclear. This CDR3 has 15 residues. Per germline, CDR1 MNHNS and CDR2 SASEGT. Trimming removed 2 bases from V and 0 bases from J, with 8 bases in between. The CDR3, as DNA: TGTGCCAGCAGTGAAACGGCCCTCTCTGGAAACACCATATATTTT. This encodes CASSETALSGNTIYF.

The chain uses TRBV2 and TRBJ1-3; D ambiguous. The CDR3 length is 15 residues. Germline CDR1 and CDR2: SNHLY and FYNNEI. Between the trimmed V and J ends, which lost 5 bases and 4 bases, there was a span of 15 bases. The CDR3 region is CASSSNRKAGNTIYF. The CDR3 region has the DNA TGTGCCAGCAGTTCTAACAGAAAAGCCGGAAACACCATATATTTT.

A few counts support this clone. V and J are TRBV19 and TRBJ2-3; perhaps TRBD1 as D (6 bases). Germline CDR1 and CDR2: LNHDA and SQIVND (reference sequence). The CDR3 sequence is 16 residues long. Trimming pared 2 bases from V and 4 bases from J, leaving 16 bases between. The CDR3 coding sequence is TGTGCCAGTAGTATAAGGTCAGGGGTACGAGCAGATACGCAGTATTTT. Its protein product is CASSIRSGVRADTQYF.

In its sample, this clone is medium-sized. This chain joins TRBV2 and TRBJ2-1, with D perhaps TRBD1 or TRBD2 (5 bases each). V was clipped by 8 bases and J by 2 bases, with 13 bases between them. CDR1 SNHLY and CDR2 FYNNEI come from the germline V gene. CDR3 size: 14 residues. CDR3: CASVGTSTYNEQFF. The CDR3 DNA sequence: TGTGCCAGCGTAGGGACCTCTACCTACAATGAGCAGTTCTTC.

The chain recombines TRBV6-4 with TRBJ1-1; D is uncertain. Germline-derived CDR1 and CDR2 are MRHNA and SNTAGT. Trimming removed 0 bases from V and 11 bases from J, with 19 bases in between. This CDR3 region has 15 residues. CDR3 region: CASSDSAHRSLRAFF. The DNA for the CDR3 is TGTGCCAGCAGTGACTCGGCACATAGGTCATTGCGGGCTTTCTTT.

The chain links TRBV28 to TRBJ1-4, with D perhaps matching TRBD1 (5 bases). CDR1 is MDHEN, CDR2 SYDVKM, per germline. This CDR3 has 12 residues. CDR3 sequence (DNA): TGTACCCTAGGGGTCCCCGGTGAAAAACTGTTTTTT. This encodes CTLGVPGEKLFF.

CDR3 region: CASSLGRGPGNEQFF. For the CDR3, the DNA is TGTGCCAGCAGCTTAGGGCGGGGGCCAGGCAATGAGCAGTTCTTC. The chain joins TRBV11-2 to TRBJ2-1; D is perhaps TRBD2 (7 bases). This CDR3 is built from 15 residues. The germline V gene has CDR1 SGHAT and CDR2 FQNNGV. The ends were cut back, 1 base at V and 6 bases at J, with 13 bases in the middle.

The chain joins TRBV5-1 to TRBJ2-2, with 7 bases matching TRBD1. Germline CDR1 and CDR2: SGHRS and YFSETQ. CDR3 size: 14 residues. V trimming: 6 bases; J trimming: 3 bases; junction bases outside the gene matches: 5. The CDR3 bases are TGCGCCAGCAAGGCAGGGGGTGACACCGGGGAGCTGTTTTTT. Amino acid sequence: CASKAGGDTGELFF. Variable domain in full (rest from reference TRBV5-1 and TRBJ2-2): KAGVTQTPRYLIKTRGQQVTLSCSPISGHRSVSWYQQTPGQGLQFLFEYFSETQRNKGNFPGRFSGRQFSNSRSEMNVSTLELGDSALYLCASKAGGDTGELFFGEGSRLTVL.

The genes are TRBV9 and TRBJ2-2, with D unresolved. CDR1 SGDLS and CDR2 YYNGEE come from the germline V gene. The CDR3 spans 14 residues. V was pared by 2 bases and J by 7 bases, with 12 bases between. The DNA of the CDR3 is TGTGCCAGCAGCGTTCCCTTCTCGGGCGGGGAGCTGTTTTTT. Translation: CASSVPFSGGELFF. The full variable domain, rest sourced from reference TRBV9 and TRBJ2-2, is DSGVTQTPKHLITATGQRVTLRCSPRSGDLSVYWYQQSLDQGLQFLIQYYNGEERAKGNILERFSAQQFPDLHSELNLSSLELGDSALYFCASSVPFSGGELFFGEGSRLTVL.

V is TRBV7-2 and J is TRBJ2-7; 7 bases map to TRBD1. CDR1 and CDR2 from the germline V gene are SGHTA and FQGNSA. The CDR3 is 13 residues long. Losses at the gene ends were 5 bases for V and 2 bases for J; bases not matched to a gene: 3. The CDR3 bases are TGTGCCAGCAGCCTTGACAGGGCCTACGAGCAGTACTTC. Its translation is CASSLDRAYEQYF.

V usage is TRBV7-2 and J usage is TRBJ2-2; D gene unclear. The germline V gene encodes CDR1 SGHTA and CDR2 FQGNSA. The CDR3 loop spans 16 amino acids. Trimming removed 3 bases from V and 4 bases from J, with 15 bases in between. CDR3 region: CASSFEVPTITGELFF. CDR3 in DNA: TGTGCCAGCAGCTTCGAAGTCCCCACTATCACCGGGGAGCTGTTTTTT.

Only a few counts were recorded for this clone. The chain recombines TRBV5-1 with TRBJ2-7, with TRBD2 matching over 10 bases. V lost 0 bases, J lost 7 bases, and 4 bases stayed unmatched. The CDR3 length is 14 residues. Germline-derived CDR1 and CDR2 are SGHRS and YFSETQ. CDR3 protein: CASSLVGLAREQYF. CDR3 sequence (DNA): TGCGCCAGCAGCTTGGTGGGACTAGCGAGGGAGCAGTACTTC. Looking up the rest from reference TRBV5-1 and TRBJ2-7 gives the full variable domain: KAGVTQTPRYLIKTRGQQVTLSCSPISGHRSVSWYQQTPGQGLQFLFEYFSETQRNKGNFPGRFSGRQFSNSRSEMNVSTLELGDSALYLCASSLVGLAREQYFGPGTRLTVT.

The rearrangement uses TRBV30 and TRBJ2-1; 7 bases match TRBD2. CDR1 and CDR2 (germline): GTSNPN, SVGIG (reference sequence). Trimming took 6 bases from V and 0 from J; bases not matched to a gene: 8. This CDR3 region has 15 residues. CDR3 sequence (DNA): TGTGCCTGTTCCTCAGCGGGGAGCTCCTACAATGAGCAGTTCTTC. This translates into CACSSAGSSYNEQFF.

This clone is a singleton in its sample. This chain uses TRBV11-1 with TRBJ2-7; D gene ambiguous. Germline loops: CDR1 SGHAT, CDR2 FQDESV (reference sequence). The CDR3 contains 14 residues. V dropped 2 bases and J dropped 2 bases, with 10 bases sitting between them. The CDR3 nucleotides read TGTGCCAGCAGCTTACGTACCGCAGCCTACGAGCAGTACTTC. As protein: CASSLRTAAYEQYF.

Of note for this clone: Other DNA sequences of this sample code for an identical CDR3. This chain links TRBV5-1 with TRBJ1-5; the D gene is possibly TRBD1 (5 bases). Trimming removed 0 bases at V and 1 base at J, with 8 bases between. The length of the CDR3 is 15 residues. Germline loops: CDR1 SGHRS, CDR2 YFSETQ. The CDR3 bases are TGCGCCAGCAGCTTGGTCGGGGGGAGCAATCAGCCCCAGCATTTT. Amino acid sequence: CASSLVGGSNQPQHF.

The chain has TRBV6-5 and TRBJ1-1; tentative D call: TRBD1 (5 bases). V was shortened by 2 bases and J by 1 base, with 8 bases between the two germline ends. In germline, CDR1 is MNHEY, CDR2 SVGAGI. The CDR3 spans 14 residues. Here the CDR3 reads CASSYQGTNTEAFF. The CDR3 nucleotides are TGTGCCAGCAGTTACCAGGGTACGAACACTGAAGCTTTCTTT.